Only one count was recorded for the clone carrying this T cell receptor beta chain. This specimen comes from a study of shared clonotypes between healthy human individuals. Per the study methods: From ImmunoSEQ came sequences covering only the junction and carrying no quality scores, so filtering differed. Sequencing used immunoSEQ multiplex PCR; TCRdb keeps in-frame clones, though not all of them. The V and J calls and clone size are taken from that table; D and trimming were inferred from the DNA. The sample shows approximately 720,000 clones, about 92% of them seen only once. The CDR3 contains 17 residues. V was pared by 5 bases and J by 4 bases, with 21 bases between. Naive CD8 populations comprised CD45RO-negative cells positively selected for CCR7, excluding terminally differentiated effector memory CD45RA+ cells.

V is TRBV23-1 and J is TRBJ1-3, with D perhaps matching TRBD1 (5 bases). TRBV23-1 is flagged as an ORF with uncertain function. The source material was naive CD8+ T cells sorted from blood. This receptor was identified in a man in his thirties or forties in good health. As DNA, the CDR3 is TGCGCCAGCAGTTCAACCCGGGACGGCTCTCTCGGAAACACCATATATTTT. Translation: CASSSTRDGSLGNTIYF.